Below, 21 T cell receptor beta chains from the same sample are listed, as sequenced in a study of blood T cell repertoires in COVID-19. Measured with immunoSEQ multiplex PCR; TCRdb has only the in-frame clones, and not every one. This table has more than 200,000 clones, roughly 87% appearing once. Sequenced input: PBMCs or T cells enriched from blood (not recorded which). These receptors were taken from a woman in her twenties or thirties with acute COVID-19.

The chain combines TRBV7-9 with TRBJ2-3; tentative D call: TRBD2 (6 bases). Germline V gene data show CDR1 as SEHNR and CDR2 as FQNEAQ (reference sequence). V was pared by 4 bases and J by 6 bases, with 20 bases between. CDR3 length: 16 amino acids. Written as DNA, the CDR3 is TGTGCCAGCAGCTACCTACTAGCCGGAGGGTTGGATACGCAGTATTTT. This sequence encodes CASSYLLAGGLDTQYF.

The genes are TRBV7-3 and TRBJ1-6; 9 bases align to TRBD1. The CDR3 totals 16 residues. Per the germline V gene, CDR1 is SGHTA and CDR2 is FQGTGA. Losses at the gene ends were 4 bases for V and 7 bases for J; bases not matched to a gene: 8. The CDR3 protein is CASSSIGGQGNSPLHF. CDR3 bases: TGTGCCAGCAGCTCTATTGGGGGACAGGGAAATTCACCCCTCCACTTT.

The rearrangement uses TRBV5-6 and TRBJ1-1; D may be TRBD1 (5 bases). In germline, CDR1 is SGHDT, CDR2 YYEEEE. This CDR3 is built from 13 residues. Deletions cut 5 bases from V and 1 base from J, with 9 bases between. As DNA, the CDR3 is TGTGCCAGCAGGCATACAGGGAACACTGAAGCTTTCTTT. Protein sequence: CASRHTGNTEAFF.

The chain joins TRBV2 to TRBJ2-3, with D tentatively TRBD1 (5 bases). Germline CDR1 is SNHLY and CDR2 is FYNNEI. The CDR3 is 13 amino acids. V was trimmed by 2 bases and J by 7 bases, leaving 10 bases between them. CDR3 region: CASSETSGNTQYF. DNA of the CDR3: TGTGCCAGCAGTGAAACTTCAGGGAATACGCAGTATTTT.

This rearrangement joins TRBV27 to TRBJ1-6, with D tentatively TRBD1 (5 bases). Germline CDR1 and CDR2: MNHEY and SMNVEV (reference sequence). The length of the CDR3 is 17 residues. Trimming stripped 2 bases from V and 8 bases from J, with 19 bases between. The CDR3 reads CASSLGVGGGIYSPLHF. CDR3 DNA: TGTGCCAGCAGTTTAGGGGTGGGGGGTGGAATCTATTCACCCCTCCACTTT.

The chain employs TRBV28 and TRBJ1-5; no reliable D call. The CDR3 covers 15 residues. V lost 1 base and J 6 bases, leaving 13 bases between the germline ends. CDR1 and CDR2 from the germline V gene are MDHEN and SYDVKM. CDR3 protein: CASSLYAAASQPQHF. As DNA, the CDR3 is TGTGCCAGCAGTTTATACGCTGCAGCTAGTCAGCCCCAGCATTTT.

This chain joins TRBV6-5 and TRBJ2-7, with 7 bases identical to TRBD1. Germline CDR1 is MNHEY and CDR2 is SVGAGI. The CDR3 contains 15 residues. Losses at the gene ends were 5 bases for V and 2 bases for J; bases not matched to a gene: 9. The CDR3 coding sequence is TGTGCCAGCAGTATTACAGGGGTTTCCCCCTACGAGCAGTACTTC. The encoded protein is CASSITGVSPYEQYF.

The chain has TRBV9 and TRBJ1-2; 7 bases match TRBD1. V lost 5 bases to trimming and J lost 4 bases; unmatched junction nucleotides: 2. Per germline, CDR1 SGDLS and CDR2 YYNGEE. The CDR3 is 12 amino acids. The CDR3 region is CASRDRVYGYTF. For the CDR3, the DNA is TGTGCCAGCAGAGACAGGGTCTATGGCTACACCTTC.

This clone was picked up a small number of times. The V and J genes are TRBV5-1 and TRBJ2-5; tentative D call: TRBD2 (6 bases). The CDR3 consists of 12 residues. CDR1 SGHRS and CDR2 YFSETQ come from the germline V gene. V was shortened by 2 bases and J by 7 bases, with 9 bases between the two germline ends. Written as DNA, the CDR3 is TGCGCCAGCAGCTTTGAGGGAGGGACCCAGTACTTC. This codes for CASSFEGGTQYF.

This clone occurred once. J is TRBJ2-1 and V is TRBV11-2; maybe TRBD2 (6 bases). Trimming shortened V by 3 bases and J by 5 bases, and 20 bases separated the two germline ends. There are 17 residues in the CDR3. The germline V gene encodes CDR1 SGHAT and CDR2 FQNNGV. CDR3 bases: TGTGCCAGCAGCTTTGACATTCGGCTAGCGAGGAACAATGAGCAGTTCTTC. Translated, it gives CASSFDIRLARNNEQFF.

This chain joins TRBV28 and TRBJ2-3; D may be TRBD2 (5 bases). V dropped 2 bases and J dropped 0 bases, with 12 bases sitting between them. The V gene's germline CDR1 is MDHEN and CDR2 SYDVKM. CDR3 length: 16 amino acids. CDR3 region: CASSLEAETSTDTQYF. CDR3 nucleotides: TGTGCCAGCAGTTTAGAAGCGGAGACTAGCACAGATACGCAGTATTTT.

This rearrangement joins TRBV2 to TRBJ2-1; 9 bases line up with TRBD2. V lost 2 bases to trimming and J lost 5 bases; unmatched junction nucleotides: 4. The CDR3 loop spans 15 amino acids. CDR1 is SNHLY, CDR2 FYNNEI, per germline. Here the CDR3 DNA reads TGTGCCAGCAGTGAAAAGAGCGGGGGGAACAATGAGCAGTTCTTC. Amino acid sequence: CASSEKSGGNNEQFF. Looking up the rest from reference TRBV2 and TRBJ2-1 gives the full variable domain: EPEVTQTPSHQVTQMGQEVILRCVPISNHLYFYWYRQILGQKVEFLVSFYNNEISEKSEIFDDQFSVERPDGSNFTLKIRSTKLEDSAMYFCASSEKSGGNNEQFFGPGTRLTVL.

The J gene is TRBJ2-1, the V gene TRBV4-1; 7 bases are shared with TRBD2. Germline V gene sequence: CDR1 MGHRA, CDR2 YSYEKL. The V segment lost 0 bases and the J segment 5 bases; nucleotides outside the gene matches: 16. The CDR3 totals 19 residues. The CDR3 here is CASSQETKATSWANNEQFF. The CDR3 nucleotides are TGCGCCAGCAGCCAAGAAACAAAAGCGACTAGCTGGGCTAACAATGAGCAGTTCTTC.

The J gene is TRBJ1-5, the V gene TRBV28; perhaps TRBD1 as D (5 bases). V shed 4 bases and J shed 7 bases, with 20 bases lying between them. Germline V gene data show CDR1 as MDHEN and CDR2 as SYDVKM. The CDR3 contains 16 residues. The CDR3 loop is CASSSPEGQGLQPQHF. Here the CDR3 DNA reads TGTGCCAGCAGTTCTCCCGAAGGACAAGGGTTGCAGCCCCAGCATTTT.

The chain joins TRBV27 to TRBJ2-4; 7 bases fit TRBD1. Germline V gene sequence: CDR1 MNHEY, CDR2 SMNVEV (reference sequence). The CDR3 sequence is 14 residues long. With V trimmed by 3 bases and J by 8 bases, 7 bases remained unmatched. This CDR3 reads CASSLGQPRDIQYF. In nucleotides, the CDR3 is TGTGCCAGCAGTTTGGGACAGCCCCGGGACATTCAGTACTTC.

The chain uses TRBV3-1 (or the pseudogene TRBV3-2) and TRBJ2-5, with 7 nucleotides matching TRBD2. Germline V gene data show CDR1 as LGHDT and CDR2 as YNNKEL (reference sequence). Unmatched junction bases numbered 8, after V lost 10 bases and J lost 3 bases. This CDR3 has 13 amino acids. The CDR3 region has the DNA TGTGCCACCTCCCGGGGGGAAGAAGAGACCCAGTACTTC. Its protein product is CATSRGEEETQYF.

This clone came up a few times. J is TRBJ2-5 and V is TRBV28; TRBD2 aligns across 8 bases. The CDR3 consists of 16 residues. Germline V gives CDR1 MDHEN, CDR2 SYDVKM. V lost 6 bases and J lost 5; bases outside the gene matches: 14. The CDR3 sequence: CASSPGLARTVETQYF. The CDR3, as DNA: TGTGCCAGCAGCCCCGGACTAGCAAGAACGGTTGAGACCCAGTACTTC.

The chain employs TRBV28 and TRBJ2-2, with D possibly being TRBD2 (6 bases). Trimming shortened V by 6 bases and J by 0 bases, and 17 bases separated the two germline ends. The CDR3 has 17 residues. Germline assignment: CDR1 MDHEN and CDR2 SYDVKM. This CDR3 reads CASSQAGLKPNTGELFF. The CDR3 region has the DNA TGTGCCAGCAGCCAGGCGGGACTGAAGCCGAACACCGGGGAGCTGTTTTTT.

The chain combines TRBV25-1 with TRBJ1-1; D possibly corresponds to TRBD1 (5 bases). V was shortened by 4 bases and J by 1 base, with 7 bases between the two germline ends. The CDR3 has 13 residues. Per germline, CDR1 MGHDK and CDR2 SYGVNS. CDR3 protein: CASSGGANTEAFF. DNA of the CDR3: TGTGCCAGCAGTGGCGGGGCGAACACTGAAGCTTTCTTT.

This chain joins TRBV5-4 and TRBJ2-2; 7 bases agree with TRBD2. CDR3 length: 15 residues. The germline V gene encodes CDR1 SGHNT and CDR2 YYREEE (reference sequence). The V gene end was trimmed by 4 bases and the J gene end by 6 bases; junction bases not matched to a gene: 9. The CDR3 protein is CASSPSGLVSGELFF. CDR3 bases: TGTGCCAGCAGCCCTTCCGGACTAGTGTCCGGGGAGCTGTTTTTT.

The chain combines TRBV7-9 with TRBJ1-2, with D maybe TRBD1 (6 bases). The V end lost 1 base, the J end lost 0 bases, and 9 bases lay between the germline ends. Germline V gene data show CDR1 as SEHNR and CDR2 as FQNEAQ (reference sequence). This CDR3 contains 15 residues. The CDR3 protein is CASSLGDRTNYGYTF. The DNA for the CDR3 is TGTGCCAGCAGCTTAGGCGACAGGACTAACTATGGCTACACCTTC.